The 8 T cell receptor beta chains below come from one sample, sequenced in a study of T cells expressing NK-cell markers. TCRdb reprocessed the 5' RACE reads; each CDR3 protein has one entry and no DNA is given. The sample has approximately 460,000 distinct CDR3 sequences. Material: blood T cells: a sorted CD56 or NKG2C T cell subset, CD4+ or CD8+ T cells, or bulk PBMC T cells (not recorded which). These receptors originate from a woman aged 18 to 75 in good health.

This sequence joins TRBV4-2 and TRBJ2-7; checking the TCRdb D call of TRBD2 is not possible without DNA. The CDR3 spans 13 residues. In germline, CDR1 is LGHNA, CDR2 YNFKEQ. The CDR3 loop is CASSQRGGYEQYF.

The genes are TRBV7-9 and TRBJ2-1; lacking DNA, the TRBD1 call made by TCRdb goes unchecked. Germline lookup yields CDR1 SEHNR and CDR2 FQNEAQ (reference sequence). CDR3 length: 15 amino acids. The CDR3 is CASSRGRGEYNEQFF.

The chain employs TRBV20-1 and TRBJ2-2; the TCRdb D gene call, TRBD1, has no DNA to confirm it. This CDR3 is 15 amino acids long. The germline V gene encodes CDR1 DFQATT and CDR2 SNEGSKA (reference sequence). CDR3 sequence: CSAREWGSRTGELFF.

The chain recombines TRBV5-5 with TRBJ2-3; TCRdb outputs TRBD1, but without DNA this stays unchecked. The germline gives CDR1 SGHKS, CDR2 YYEKEE (reference sequence). The CDR3 covers 18 residues. The CDR3 is CASSLTAAPFLRTDTQYF.

The rearrangement joins TRBV6-5 to TRBJ1-1; the D call of TRBD1 rests on TCRdb alone, since no DNA is present to check it. This CDR3 spans 17 amino acids. The V gene's germline CDR1 is MNHEY and CDR2 SVGAGI. The CDR3 protein is CASSYYGQGGGNTEAFF.

V gene TRBV20-1 combines with J gene TRBJ2-1; with no DNA, the TCRdb D assignment of TRBD2 cannot be verified. Germline loops: CDR1 DFQATT, CDR2 SNEGSKA (reference sequence). The CDR3 length is 17 residues. CDR3 protein: CSARGRLAGIRVFEQFF.

This chain's CDR3 is CASSQDYGGRVDNEQFF. This chain uses TRBV4-3 with TRBJ2-1; the D call of TRBD2 rests on TCRdb alone, since no DNA is present to check it. The germline CDR1 and CDR2 sequences are LGHNA and YSLEER. CDR3 length equals 17 residues.

The chain carries TRBV29-1 and TRBJ2-7; TCRdb's D call of TRBD1 is untestable without DNA. The CDR3 has 14 amino acids. Germline values: CDR1 SQVTM, CDR2 ANQGSEA. The CDR3 sequence is CSVGATAPLVEQYF.